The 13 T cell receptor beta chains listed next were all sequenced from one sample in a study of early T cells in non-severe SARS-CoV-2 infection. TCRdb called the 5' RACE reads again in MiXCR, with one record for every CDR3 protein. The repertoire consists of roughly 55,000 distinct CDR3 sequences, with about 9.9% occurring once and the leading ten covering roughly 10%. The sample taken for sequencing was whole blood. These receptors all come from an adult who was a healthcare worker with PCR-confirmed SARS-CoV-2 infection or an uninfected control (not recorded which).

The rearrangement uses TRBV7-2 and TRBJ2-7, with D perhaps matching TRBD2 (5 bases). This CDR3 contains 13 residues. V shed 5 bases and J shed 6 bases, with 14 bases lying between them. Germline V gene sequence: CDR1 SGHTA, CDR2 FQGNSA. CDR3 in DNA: TGTGCCAGCAGCGCGGGTCCCTCCGGCGAGCAGTACTTC. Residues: CASSAGPSGEQYF.

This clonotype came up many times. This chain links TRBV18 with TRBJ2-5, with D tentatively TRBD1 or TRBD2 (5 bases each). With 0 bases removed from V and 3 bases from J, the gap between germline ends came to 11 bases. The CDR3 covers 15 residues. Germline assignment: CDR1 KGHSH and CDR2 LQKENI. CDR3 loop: CASSPPGTVKETQYF. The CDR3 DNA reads TGTGCCAGCTCACCACCCGGGACGGTTAAAGAGACCCAGTACTTC.

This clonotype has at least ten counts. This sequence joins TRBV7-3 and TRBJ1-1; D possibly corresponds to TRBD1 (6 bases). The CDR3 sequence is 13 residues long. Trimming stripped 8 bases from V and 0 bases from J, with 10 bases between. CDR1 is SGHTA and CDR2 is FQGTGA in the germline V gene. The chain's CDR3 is CASSRQVNTEAFF. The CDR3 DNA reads TGTGCCAGCTCCAGACAGGTGAACACTGAAGCTTTCTTT. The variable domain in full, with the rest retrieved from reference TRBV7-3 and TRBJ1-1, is GAGVSQTPSNKVTEKGKYVELRCDPISGHTALYWYRQSLGQGPEFLIYFQGTGAADDSGLPNDRFFAVRPEGSVSTLKIQRTERGDSAVYLCASSRQVNTEAFFGQGTRLTVV.

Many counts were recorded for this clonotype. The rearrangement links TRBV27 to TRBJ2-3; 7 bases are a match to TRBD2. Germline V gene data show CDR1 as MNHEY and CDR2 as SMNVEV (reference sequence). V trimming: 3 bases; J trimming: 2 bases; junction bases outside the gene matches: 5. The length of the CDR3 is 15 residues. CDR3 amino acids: CASSFGGGITDTQYF. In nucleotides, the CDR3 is TGTGCCAGCAGTTTTGGGGGGGGGATCACAGATACGCAGTATTTT.

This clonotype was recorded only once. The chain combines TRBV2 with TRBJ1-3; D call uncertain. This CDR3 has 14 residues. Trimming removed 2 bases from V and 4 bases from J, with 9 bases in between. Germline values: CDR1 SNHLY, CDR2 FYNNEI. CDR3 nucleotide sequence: TGTGCCAGCAGTGAAATGGGGTCGGGAAACACCATATATTTT. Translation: CASSEMGSGNTIYF. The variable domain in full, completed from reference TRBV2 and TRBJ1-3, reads EPEVTQTPSHQVTQMGQEVILRCVPISNHLYFYWYRQILGQKVEFLVSFYNNEISEKSEIFDDQFSVERPDGSNFTLKIRSTKLEDSAMYFCASSEMGSGNTIYFGEGSWLTVV.

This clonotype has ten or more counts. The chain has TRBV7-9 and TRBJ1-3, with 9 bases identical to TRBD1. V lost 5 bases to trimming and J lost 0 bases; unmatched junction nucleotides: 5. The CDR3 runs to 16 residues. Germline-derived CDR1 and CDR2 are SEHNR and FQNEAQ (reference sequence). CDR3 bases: TGTGCCAGCAGCACTGGACAGGGGCTCTCTGGAAACACCATATATTTT. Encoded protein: CASSTGQGLSGNTIYF. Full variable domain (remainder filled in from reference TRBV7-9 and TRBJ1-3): DTGVSQNPRHKITKRGQNVTFRCDPISEHNRLYWYRQTLGQGPEFLTYFQNEAQLEKSRLLSDRFSAERPKGSFSTLEIQRTEQGDSAMYLCASSTGQGLSGNTIYFGEGSWLTVV.

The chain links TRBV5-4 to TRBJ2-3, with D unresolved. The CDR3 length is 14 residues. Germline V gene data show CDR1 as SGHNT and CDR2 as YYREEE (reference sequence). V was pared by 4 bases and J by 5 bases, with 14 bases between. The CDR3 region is CASSHNAEGDTQYF. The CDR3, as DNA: TGTGCCAGCAGCCATAACGCAGAAGGAGATACGCAGTATTTT.

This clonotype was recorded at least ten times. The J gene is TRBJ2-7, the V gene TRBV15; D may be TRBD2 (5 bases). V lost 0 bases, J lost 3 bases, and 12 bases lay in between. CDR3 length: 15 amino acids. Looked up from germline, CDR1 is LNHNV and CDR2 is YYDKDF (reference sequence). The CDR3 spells CATSRDTPGFYEQYF. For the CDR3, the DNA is TGTGCCACCAGCAGAGATACGCCGGGGTTCTACGAGCAGTACTTC.

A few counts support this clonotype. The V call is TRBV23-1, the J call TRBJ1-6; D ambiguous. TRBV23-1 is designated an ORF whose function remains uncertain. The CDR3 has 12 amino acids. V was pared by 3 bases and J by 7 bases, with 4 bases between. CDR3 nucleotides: TGCGCCAGCAGTCAGTGGAATTCACCCCTCCACTTT. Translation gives CASSQWNSPLHF.

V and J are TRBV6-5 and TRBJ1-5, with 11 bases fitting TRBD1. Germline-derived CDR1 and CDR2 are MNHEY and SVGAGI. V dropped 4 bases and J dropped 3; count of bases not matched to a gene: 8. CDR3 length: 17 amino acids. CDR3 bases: TGTGCCAGCAGTTCTCTCGGACAGGGGGCCTTCAATCAGCCCCAGCATTTT. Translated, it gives CASSSLGQGAFNQPQHF.

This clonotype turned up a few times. The CDR3, as DNA: TGTGCCACTACCGGGACAGCCTACAATGAGCAGTTCTTC. This sequence encodes CATTGTAYNEQFF. The chain has TRBV10-3 and TRBJ2-1, with 7 nucleotides matching TRBD1. The germline CDR1 and CDR2 sequences are ENHRY and SYGVKD. CDR3 length: 13 amino acids. The V and J ends lost 10 bases and 2 bases, in that order; junction bases with no gene match: 5.

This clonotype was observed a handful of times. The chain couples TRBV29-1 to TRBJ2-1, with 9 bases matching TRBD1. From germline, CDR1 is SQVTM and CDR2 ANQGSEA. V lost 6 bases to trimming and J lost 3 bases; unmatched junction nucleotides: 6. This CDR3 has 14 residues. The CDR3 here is CSVLRDRDYNEQFF. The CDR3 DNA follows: TGCAGCGTACTACGGGACAGGGACTACAATGAGCAGTTCTTC.

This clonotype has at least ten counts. The CDR3 region has the DNA TGTGCCAGCAGCCTATGGGGGGCAGCGGGGGCCAACGTCCTGACTTTC. Translated, it gives CASSLWGAAGANVLTF. The V gene is TRBV14, the J gene TRBJ2-6; D is possibly TRBD1 or TRBD2 (6 bases each). V lost 4 bases to trimming and J lost 4 bases, with 14 bases between them. CDR3 length equals 16 residues. The germline V gene encodes CDR1 SGHDN and CDR2 FVKESK.